This TCR beta chain emerged from a study of naive and memory T cell subsets. The germline gives CDR1 LNHNV, CDR2 YYDKDF (reference sequence). Trimming at V came to 3 bases and at J to 0 bases, leaving 3 bases not matched to a gene. This CDR3 is built from 15 residues. An equimolar mix of two oligonucleotides served as the beta constant-region primer for TRBC1 and TRBC2. Ligated cDNA was amplified by four rounds of PCR with nested alpha and beta constant-region primers and SP2. In TCRdb, the UMI-ligation and nested PCR reads were re-called with MiXCR into one record per CDR3 protein. This table holds around 100,000 distinct CDR3 sequences, roughly 15% found once. Findings of the study overall: A few larger clonotypes appeared in naive repertoires, especially CD8, possibly memory cells re-expressing CD45RA.

After CD4 positive bead selection, the CD4-negative fraction gave CD8 T cells. Only a few counts were recorded for this clonotype. Its antigen is as yet unknown. The sequencing input was naive CD8+ T cells from blood. The source is a human donor in good health. This rearrangement joins TRBV15 to TRBJ1-1; 8 nucleotides align to TRBD1. The CDR3 loop is CATSRTGDMNTEAFF. In DNA form, the CDR3 reads TGTGCCACCAGCAGGACAGGGGATATGAACACTGAAGCTTTCTTT.